This entry lists 4 T cell receptor beta chains sequenced from one sample in a study of blood T cell repertoires in COVID-19. Sequencing used immunoSEQ multiplex PCR; TCRdb keeps in-frame clones, though not all of them. The sample consists of just under 150,000 clones, around 90% of them appearing once. Material: peripheral blood. These receptors originate from a woman between 45 and 60 years old with acute or convalescent COVID-19.

The rearrangement joins TRBV19 to TRBJ1-2, with 9 bases that match TRBD1. The V and J ends lost 2 bases and 7 bases, in that order; junction bases with no gene match: 5. CDR3 length equals 14 residues. Germline V gives CDR1 LNHDA, CDR2 SQIVND (reference sequence). CDR3 protein: CASSIPGTGSGYTF. In nucleotides, the CDR3 is TGTGCCAGTAGTATACCTGGGACAGGGAGTGGCTACACCTTC.

The chain carries TRBV7-7 and TRBJ2-5; 8 bases align to TRBD1. From germline, CDR1 is SSHAT and CDR2 FNYEAQ (reference sequence). V lost 5 bases and J lost 1; bases outside the gene matches: 6. The CDR3 is 15 amino acids. CDR3 amino acids: CASSPVGTGQETQYF. In DNA, the CDR3 is TGTGCCAGCAGCCCGGTTGGGACAGGCCAAGAGACCCAGTACTTC. Using reference TRBV7-7 and TRBJ2-5 for the parts outside the CDR3, the full variable domain is GAGVSQSPRYKVTKRGQDVTLRCDPISSHATLYWYQQALGQGPEFLTYFNYEAQPDKSGLPSDRFSAERPEGSISTLTIQRTEQRDSAMYRCASSPVGTGQETQYFGPGTRLLVL.

The chain recombines TRBV28 with TRBJ1-1; D possibly corresponds to TRBD1 (6 bases). With 3 bases removed from V and 4 bases from J, the gap between germline ends came to 12 bases. The germline V gene encodes CDR1 MDHEN and CDR2 SYDVKM. The CDR3 is 14 residues long. CDR3 region: CASSFDQGPTEAFF. The DNA for the CDR3 is TGTGCCAGCAGTTTTGACCAGGGGCCCACTGAAGCTTTCTTT.

J is TRBJ2-7 and V is TRBV5-1; 7 bases agree with TRBD1. Germline CDR1 and CDR2: SGHRS and YFSETQ. The V gene end was trimmed by 4 bases and the J gene end by 3 bases; junction bases not matched to a gene: 10. CDR3 size: 15 residues. Here the CDR3 DNA reads TGCGCCAGCAGCCCCAACATGGGACAGTACTACGAGCAGTACTTC. It translates to CASSPNMGQYYEQYF.